The 23 T cell receptor beta chains in this list originate from one sample, sequenced in a study of T cell responses to AZD1222 COVID-19 vaccine. Measured with immunoSEQ multiplex PCR; TCRdb has only the in-frame clones, and not every one. This table holds 110,000 or so clones, roughly nine tenths found once. The sample in question was peripheral blood, obtained on day 0 of AZD1222 vaccination. Source of these receptors: an adult in good health.

The CDR3 sequence: CAISSDQETQYF. DNA of the CDR3: TGTGCCATCAGCTCGGACCAAGAGACCCAGTACTTC. The chain is built from TRBV10-3 and TRBJ2-5; D is undetermined. In germline, CDR1 is ENHRY, CDR2 SYGVKD. The CDR3 length is 12 residues. V dropped 6 bases and J dropped 0 bases, with 5 bases sitting between them.

The chain couples TRBV20-1 to TRBJ1-5, with D perhaps matching TRBD1 (5 bases). The CDR3 has 14 amino acids. Germline CDR1 and CDR2: DFQATT and SNEGSKA (reference sequence). Between the trimmed V and J ends, which lost 3 bases and 5 bases, there was a span of 14 bases. CDR3 nucleotide sequence: TGCAGTGCTAGTCGGGGGTTTCTGGATCAGCCCCAGCATTTT. Protein sequence: CSASRGFLDQPQHF.

The chain recombines TRBV7-2 with TRBJ1-3; 9 bases align to TRBD1. In germline, CDR1 is SGHTA, CDR2 FQGNSA. V dropped 5 bases and J dropped 4; count of bases not matched to a gene: 3. CDR3 length: 14 residues. This CDR3 reads CASSLGQGGNTIYF. For the CDR3, the DNA is TGTGCCAGCAGCCTGGGACAGGGAGGAAACACCATATATTTT.

CDR3 region: CASKVTGNTGELFF. CDR3 coding DNA: TGTGCCAGCAAGGTAACAGGGAACACCGGGGAGCTGTTTTTT. The gene calls are TRBV7-9 and TRBJ2-2; weak D call: TRBD1 (5 bases). Trimming took off 7 bases at V and 1 base at J, with 10 bases between the two ends. This CDR3 is 14 amino acids long. The V gene's germline CDR1 is SEHNR and CDR2 FQNEAQ (reference sequence).

This chain links TRBV5-4 with TRBJ2-2, with D perhaps given as TRBD1 or TRBD2 (5 bases each). Germline V gives CDR1 SGHNT, CDR2 YYREEE (reference sequence). The germline V and J ends were trimmed by 3 bases and 6 bases, with 18 bases remaining between them. There are 16 residues in the CDR3. The CDR3 loop is CASSYFYRSSPGELFF. The CDR3 coding sequence is TGTGCCAGCAGCTACTTCTACAGGTCTAGCCCCGGGGAGCTGTTTTTT.

The chain uses TRBV2 and TRBJ2-3; 8 bases fit TRBD2. This CDR3 comprises 15 residues. After removal of 4 bases from V and 4 bases from J, the junction contained 7 bases not matched to a gene. The germline V gene has CDR1 SNHLY and CDR2 FYNNEI. The CDR3 loop reads CASSGSSGRSDTQYF. The CDR3 bases are TGTGCCAGCAGTGGATCAAGCGGGAGATCAGATACGCAGTATTTT. Based on the CDR3 plus reference TRBV2 and TRBJ2-3, the full variable domain is EPEVTQTPSHQVTQMGQEVILRCVPISNHLYFYWYRQILGQKVEFLVSFYNNEISEKSEIFDDQFSVERPDGSNFTLKIRSTKLEDSAMYFCASSGSSGRSDTQYFGPGTRLTVL.

Turning to this clone: One junction end does not reproduce the germline sequence, and a read error may be involved. The chain employs TRBV14 and TRBJ2-1, with 12 bases fitting TRBD2. CDR3 length equals 14 residues. CDR1 SGHDN and CDR2 FVKESK come from the germline V gene. For the CDR3, the DNA is TGTGCCAGCAGCTCTAGCGGGGGGGCCCTCGATCCGATCTTC. This codes for CASSSSGGALDPIF.

The chain is built from TRBV19 and TRBJ2-5; D gene ambiguous. CDR1 and CDR2 from the germline V gene are LNHDA and SQIVND (reference sequence). V was pared by 7 bases and J by 4 bases, with 13 bases between. This CDR3 contains 13 residues. CDR3 region: CASTPDPGETQYF. CDR3 DNA sequence: TGTGCCAGTACCCCGGACCCCGGAGAGACCCAGTACTTC.

This chain uses TRBV3-1 (or the pseudogene TRBV3-2) with TRBJ1-2; TRBD1 is a possible D gene (5 bases). The germline V and J ends were trimmed by 1 base and 8 bases, with 5 bases remaining between them. The CDR3 loop spans 11 amino acids. Germline V gene lookup returns CDR1 LGHDT and CDR2 YNNKEL (reference sequence). CDR3 residues: CASSQGGGYTF. Written as DNA, the CDR3 is TGTGCCAGCAGCCAAGGGGGCGGCTACACCTTC.

This chain joins TRBV12-5 and TRBJ1-5; 7 nucleotides agree with TRBD1. The CDR3 is made up of 16 amino acids. With V trimmed by 6 bases and J by 1 base, 9 bases remained unmatched. Germline V CDR1 and CDR2: LGHNT, FRNRAP. CDR3 bases: TGTGCTAGTGGACCCACCGGACAGGCCAGCAATCAGCCCCAGCATTTT. It is translated as CASGPTGQASNQPQHF. Full variable domain (rest looked up from reference TRBV12-5 and TRBJ1-5): DARVTQTPRHKVTEMGQEVTMRCQPILGHNTVFWYRQTMMQGLELLAYFRNRAPLDDSGMPKDRFSAEMPDATLATLKIQPSEPRDSAVYFCASGPTGQASNQPQHFGDGTRLSIL.

The rearrangement links TRBV5-1 to TRBJ2-1; a possible D gene is TRBD2 (5 bases). Germline assignment: CDR1 SGHRS and CDR2 YFSETQ. The V and J ends lost 1 base and 0 bases respectively, with 8 bases between them. The length of the CDR3 is 15 residues. Here the CDR3 reads CASSLTDSSYNEQFF. DNA for the CDR3: TGCGCCAGCAGCTTGACGGACTCCTCCTACAATGAGCAGTTCTTC.

This rearrangement joins TRBV5-1 to TRBJ2-1; D is undetermined. The CDR3 sequence is 13 residues long. The V gene's germline CDR1 is SGHRS and CDR2 YFSETQ. V was trimmed by 4 bases and J by 5 bases, leaving 10 bases between them. CDR3 in amino acids: CASSDQLNNEQFF. The CDR3 DNA reads TGCGCCAGCAGCGACCAACTCAACAATGAGCAGTTCTTC.

The V call is TRBV30, the J call TRBJ2-1, with D perhaps matching TRBD2 (5 bases). With 2 bases removed from V and 7 bases from J, the gap between germline ends came to 21 bases. Germline values: CDR1 GTSNPN, CDR2 SVGIG (reference sequence). There are 16 residues in the CDR3. This CDR3 reads CAWSQPFGVSTNEQFF. Here the CDR3 DNA reads TGTGCCTGGAGTCAACCTTTCGGGGTTTCCACTAATGAGCAGTTCTTC. The whole variable domain, remainder taken from reference TRBV30 and TRBJ2-1, is SQTIHQWPATLVQPVGSPLSLECTVEGTSNPNLYWYRQAAGRGLQLLFYSVGIGQISSEVPQNLSASRPQDRQFILSSKKLLLSDSGFYLCAWSQPFGVSTNEQFFGPGTRLTVL.

The chain has TRBV12-3 or TRBV12-4 and TRBJ1-1; no clear D gene. The V end was cut by 3 bases, the J end by 1 base, with 6 bases between. The CDR3 runs to 13 residues. This CDR3 reads CASSFMRNTEAFF. The CDR3 nucleotides read TGTGCCAGCAGTTTCATGCGGAACACTGAAGCTTTCTTT.

The chain combines TRBV12-3 or TRBV12-4 with TRBJ2-1; 8 bases map to TRBD2. The trim removed 3 bases at V and 8 bases at J, leaving 3 bases unmatched. This CDR3 is 13 amino acids long. The CDR3, as DNA: TGTGCCAGCAGTTTGGGACTAGGCTATGAGCAGTTCTTC. Translation gives CASSLGLGYEQFF.

The rearrangement links TRBV7-2 to TRBJ2-7; D may be TRBD2 (6 bases). From germline, CDR1 is SGHTA and CDR2 FQGNSA. There are 14 residues in the CDR3. The V gene lost 3 bases and the J gene lost 2 bases, with 11 bases spanning the gap. CDR3 protein: CASSFGGDAYEQYF. The CDR3 bases are TGTGCCAGCAGCTTTGGAGGGGATGCCTACGAGCAGTACTTC.

This clone came up once. V and J are TRBV20-1 and TRBJ1-6; a possible D gene is TRBD1 (5 bases). The germline V gene encodes CDR1 DFQATT and CDR2 SNEGSKA (reference sequence). The CDR3 has 14 amino acids. Trimming shortened V by 3 bases and J by 9 bases, and 15 bases separated the two germline ends. This chain's CDR3 is CSASSGGMASPLHF. Written as DNA, the CDR3 is TGCAGTGCTAGTAGTGGGGGAATGGCTTCACCCCTCCACTTT.

The chain combines TRBV10-3 with TRBJ2-5, with TRBD2 matching 9 bases. CDR1 is ENHRY and CDR2 is SYGVKD in the germline V gene. The CDR3 contains 12 residues. The trim removed 11 bases at V and 5 bases at J, leaving 6 bases unmatched. As DNA, the CDR3 is TGTGCCTGCAGCGGGGGGTGGGAGACCCAGTACTTC. Translated: CACSGGWETQYF.

This clone was observed a single time. J is TRBJ1-3 and V is TRBV29-1; 8 positions match TRBD1. Germline V gene lookup returns CDR1 SQVTM and CDR2 ANQGSEA. The CDR3 contains 16 residues. The trim removed 2 bases at V and 2 bases at J, leaving 8 bases unmatched. The CDR3 here is CSVEIPRTGPGNTIYF. CDR3 nucleotides: TGCAGCGTTGAAATCCCGAGGACAGGGCCTGGAAACACCATATATTTT.

The V call is TRBV12-3 or TRBV12-4, the J call TRBJ2-7; D not resolved. V lost 6 bases and J 3 bases, leaving 3 bases between the germline ends. CDR3 size: 10 residues. CDR3 nucleotides: TGTGCCAGCAGGGGCTACGAGCAGTACTTC. As protein: CASRGYEQYF.

The chain is built from TRBV19 and TRBJ1-1; 9 bases are shared with TRBD1. CDR1 and CDR2 (germline): LNHDA, SQIVND (reference sequence). J was trimmed by 4 bases and V by 5 bases; bases with no gene match: 5. The CDR3 has 14 residues. The CDR3 DNA follows: TGTGCCAGTAGTCACAGGGGGCCGCCCACTGAAGCTTTCTTT. Encoded protein: CASSHRGPPTEAFF.

This chain connects TRBV5-4 to TRBJ1-1; no reliable D call. This CDR3 has 12 amino acids. Germline values: CDR1 SGHNT, CDR2 YYREEE (reference sequence). The V end was cut by 2 bases, the J end by 4 bases, with 6 bases between. Here the CDR3 reads CASSLQSTEAFF. The CDR3, as DNA: TGTGCCAGCAGCTTACAGTCCACTGAAGCTTTCTTT.

The chain has TRBV7-9 and TRBJ1-1; no clear D. V lost 0 bases, J lost 7 bases, and 9 bases lay in between. The V gene's germline CDR1 is SEHNR and CDR2 FQNEAQ (reference sequence). The CDR3 runs 13 residues. The CDR3 here is CASSLATAGEAFF. In DNA form, the CDR3 reads TGTGCCAGCAGCTTAGCAACAGCCGGTGAAGCTTTCTTT. Full variable domain (outside the CDR3, taken from reference TRBV7-9 and TRBJ1-1): DTGVSQNPRHKITKRGQNVTFRCDPISEHNRLYWYRQTLGQGPEFLTYFQNEAQLEKSRLLSDRFSAERPKGSFSTLEIQRTEQGDSAMYLCASSLATAGEAFFGQGTRLTVV.